Shown below are 23 T cell receptor beta chains from a single sample sequenced in a study of blood T cell repertoires in COVID-19. Here immunoSEQ multiplex PCR was the method, and the copy in TCRdb shows in-frame clones only, minus some. Seen here are about 95,000 clones, about 89% observed once, and the top ten hold approximately 17%. The sequencing sample was made of peripheral blood. The receptors stem from a human donor in a cohort sampled during active COVID-19.

This clone has just one count. This chain uses TRBV7-8 with TRBJ2-3; maybe TRBD1 (6 bases). Germline values: CDR1 SGHVS, CDR2 FQNEAQ. The CDR3 length is 19 residues. V was trimmed by 5 bases and J by 6 bases, leaving 30 bases between them. CDR3 sequence reads: CASSKRQEYYSTDWDTQYF. The CDR3 DNA reads as TGTGCCAGCAGCAAACGACAGGAATACTATAGCACAGATTGGGATACGCAGTATTTT.

This chain uses TRBV18 with TRBJ1-1; D unresolved. The CDR3 runs to 13 residues. Germline V gives CDR1 KGHSH, CDR2 LQKENI. Trimming stripped 6 bases from V and 3 bases from J, with 11 bases between. CDR3 in DNA: TGTGCCAGCTCGCGTGCGGGTTACACTGAAGCTTTCTTT. This codes for CASSRAGYTEAFF.

This clone occurred once. This chain links TRBV19 with TRBJ1-6; possibly TRBD1 for D (5 bases). Between the trimmed V and J ends, which lost 7 bases and 8 bases, there was a span of 18 bases. Germline V gives CDR1 LNHDA, CDR2 SQIVND (reference sequence). The CDR3 extends over 15 amino acids. The CDR3 DNA follows: TGTGCCAGTAAATCCTCTCAGGGCGGTCATTCACCCCTCCACTTT. Translating it yields CASKSSQGGHSPLHF. Full variable domain (remainder filled in from reference TRBV19 and TRBJ1-6): DGGITQSPKYLFRKEGQNVTLSCEQNLNHDAMYWYRQDPGQGLRLIYYSQIVNDFQKGDIAEGYSVSREKKESFPLTVTSAQKNPTAFYLCASKSSQGGHSPLHFGNGTRLTVT.

V usage is TRBV7-6 and J usage is TRBJ2-2; 10 bases map to TRBD1. CDR3 length equals 16 residues. CDR1 is SGHVS and CDR2 is FNYEAQ in the germline V gene. The trim removed 6 bases at V and 3 bases at J, leaving 7 bases unmatched. The CDR3 spells CASRLPGTGDTGELFF. As DNA, the CDR3 is TGTGCCAGCAGACTTCCCGGGACAGGGGACACCGGGGAGCTGTTTTTT.

The chain uses TRBV11-3 and TRBJ2-7, with D possibly being TRBD2 (6 bases). From germline, CDR1 is SGHNT and CDR2 YENEEA. CDR3 size: 14 residues. Trimming stripped 1 base from V and 0 bases from J, with 7 bases between. CDR3 amino acids: CASSLGGISYEQYF. CDR3 DNA sequence: TGTGCCAGCAGCTTAGGCGGGATCTCCTACGAGCAGTACTTC.

V is TRBV15 and J is TRBJ1-6; D gene ambiguous. The germline V gene encodes CDR1 LNHNV and CDR2 YYDKDF (reference sequence). V lost 8 bases and J lost 7, with 12 bases in between. The CDR3 length is 13 residues. CDR3 coding DNA: TGTGCCACCGCCGAAGGAGGGAATTCACCCCTCCACTTT. This encodes CATAEGGNSPLHF.

The chain uses TRBV5-4 and TRBJ1-3; 7 bases match TRBD1. The CDR3 sequence is 18 residues long. Trimming cost V 2 bases and J 2 bases; bases outside gene matches: 13. The germline gives CDR1 SGHNT, CDR2 YYREEE (reference sequence). CDR3 coding DNA: TGTGCCAGCAGCTTCTCATCCGGGACAGCAAGTCCTGGAAACACCATATATTTT. Protein sequence: CASSFSSGTASPGNTIYF.

The rearrangement joins TRBV7-2 to TRBJ1-1, with 7 bases fitting TRBD1. Germline V lookup: CDR1 SGHTA, CDR2 FQGNSA. The CDR3 sequence is 13 residues long. Trimming removed 4 bases from V and 12 bases from J; junction bases left unmatched: 11. The CDR3 bases are TGTGCCAGCAGCTATGGGACAGCCTATCAATCTTTCTTT. This encodes CASSYGTAYQSFF. The full variable domain, with the rest looked up from reference TRBV7-2 and TRBJ1-1, is GAGVSQSPSNKVTEKGKDVELRCDPISGHTALYWYRQSLGQGLEFLIYFQGNSAPDKSGLPSDRFSAERTGGSVSTLTIQRTQQEDSAVYLCASSYGTAYQSFFGQGTRLTVV.

V is TRBV5-4 and J is TRBJ2-1, with D possibly matching TRBD2 (6 bases). The germline gives CDR1 SGHNT, CDR2 YYREEE (reference sequence). This CDR3 spans 14 amino acids. Trimming pared 5 bases from V and 7 bases from J, leaving 16 bases between. The DNA for the CDR3 is TGTGCCAGCAGTCTAAAAGGGAGGAGGAATGAGCAGTTCTTC. As protein: CASSLKGRRNEQFF.

The rearrangement uses TRBV7-8 and TRBJ1-5; D possibly corresponds to TRBD1 (6 bases). Trimming cost V 5 bases and J 5 bases, with 19 bases left between them. CDR1 SGHVS and CDR2 FQNEAQ come from the germline V gene. The length of the CDR3 is 16 residues. CDR3 residues: CASSPLNPRGDQPQHF. The CDR3 DNA sequence: TGTGCCAGCAGCCCTCTCAACCCCAGGGGTGATCAGCCCCAGCATTTT.

There are a few counts of this clone. The chain employs TRBV6-1 and TRBJ1-2; a weak D match, TRBD1 (6 bases). V lost 2 bases and J 4 bases, leaving 14 bases between the germline ends. CDR1 is MNHNS, CDR2 SASEGT, per germline. This CDR3 contains 15 residues. CDR3: CASSENAGEGYGYTF. CDR3 nucleotide sequence: TGTGCCAGCAGTGAAAATGCAGGGGAGGGCTATGGCTACACCTTC.

V usage is TRBV28 and J usage is TRBJ2-1; 8 nucleotides line up with TRBD2. The CDR3 runs 14 residues. V lost 3 bases and J lost 9; bases outside the gene matches: 7. The V gene's germline CDR1 is MDHEN and CDR2 SYDVKM. CDR3 bases: TGTGCCAGCAGTTTGGCGGGACTAGAAAGTGAGCAGTTCTTC. Translation: CASSLAGLESEQFF.

This clone was recorded at least ten times. This sequence joins TRBV6-5 and TRBJ1-5; 8 nucleotides match TRBD1. The CDR3 totals 13 residues. V trimming: 2 bases; J trimming: 7 bases; junction bases outside the gene matches: 1. The germline gives CDR1 MNHEY, CDR2 SVGAGI. The CDR3 protein is CASSYRTGQPQHF. The CDR3 bases are TGTGCCAGCAGTTACCGGACAGGGCAGCCCCAGCATTTT.

This rearrangement joins TRBV7-6 to TRBJ2-3; 8 bases are shared with TRBD1. Trimming removed 6 bases from V and 2 bases from J; junction bases left unmatched: 7. The length of the CDR3 is 15 residues. The germline V gene encodes CDR1 SGHVS and CDR2 FNYEAQ. The CDR3: CASREGQAYTDTQYF. The CDR3 DNA reads as TGTGCCAGCAGAGAGGGACAGGCATACACAGATACGCAGTATTTT.

The chain recombines TRBV24-1 with TRBJ1-1; D may be TRBD1 (5 bases). Germline V lookup: CDR1 KGHDR, CDR2 SFDVKD. V gave up 3 bases and J gave up 11 bases, with 15 bases separating them. The CDR3 is made up of 13 amino acids. The CDR3 sequence is CATSDPRLPGAFF. Written as DNA, the CDR3 is TGTGCCACCAGTGATCCTCGCCTGCCAGGGGCTTTCTTT.

The chain couples TRBV7-9 to TRBJ1-2, with D uncertain. This CDR3 region has 14 residues. V dropped 1 base and J dropped 8 bases, with 14 bases sitting between them. Looked up from germline, CDR1 is SEHNR and CDR2 is FQNEAQ (reference sequence). The CDR3 nucleotides are TGTGCCAGCAGCTTAGGCGAGTCGGGTGGCGGCTACACCTTC. It codes for CASSLGESGGGYTF.

The chain combines TRBV5-6 with TRBJ2-3, with a tentative D call TRBD2 (5 bases). Looked up from germline, CDR1 is SGHDT and CDR2 is YYEEEE. V lost 0 bases, J lost 4 bases, and 6 bases lay in between. The CDR3 spans 13 residues. CDR3 in DNA: TGTGCCAGCAGCTTGGATAGCGCAGATACGCAGTATTTT. This translates into CASSLDSADTQYF.

The chain has TRBV7-9 and TRBJ2-3; 10 nucleotides agree with TRBD2. V dropped 5 bases and J dropped 5; count of bases not matched to a gene: 7. This CDR3 spans 15 amino acids. Germline values: CDR1 SEHNR, CDR2 FQNEAQ (reference sequence). CDR3 sequence: CASSPRAGGQDTQYF. The DNA of the CDR3 is TGTGCCAGCAGCCCCCGAGCGGGGGGGCAAGATACGCAGTATTTT.

The rearrangement links TRBV7-2 to TRBJ2-3; D is possibly TRBD2 (5 bases). V lost 5 bases and J lost 2, with 17 bases in between. The germline CDR1 and CDR2 sequences are SGHTA and FQGNSA. The CDR3 runs to 16 residues. The CDR3 nucleotides are TGTGCCAGCAGCCCCGGGGTCAGCACTCTCACAGATACGCAGTATTTT. Protein: CASSPGVSTLTDTQYF.

This chain links TRBV10-3 with TRBJ1-5; 7 bases agree with TRBD1. Germline CDR1 is ENHRY and CDR2 is SYGVKD. CDR3 length: 14 amino acids. The trim removed 4 bases at V and 4 bases at J, leaving 4 bases unmatched. The chain's CDR3 is CAISGTGGNQPQHF. CDR3 DNA: TGTGCCATCAGTGGGACAGGCGGTAATCAGCCCCAGCATTTT.

CDR3 amino acids: CASSLGGTHGTDTQYF. The CDR3 DNA sequence: TGCGCCAGCAGCTTGGGAGGGACACACGGGACAGATACGCAGTATTTT. The chain joins TRBV5-1 to TRBJ2-3; maybe TRBD1 (6 bases). The CDR3 consists of 16 residues. V lost 0 bases and J 3 bases, leaving 14 bases between the germline ends. The V gene's germline CDR1 is SGHRS and CDR2 YFSETQ.

Remarks on this clone: This CDR3 is also generated by other DNA sequences in the sample. The genes are TRBV18 and TRBJ2-1; 7 nucleotides agree with TRBD1. This CDR3 contains 13 residues. V shed 3 bases, J shed 6 bases, and the junction held 2 bases outside the gene matches. The V gene's germline CDR1 is KGHSH and CDR2 LQKENI. The CDR3 nucleotides read TGTGCCAGCTCACCCGGGACAGCCAATGAGCAGTTCTTC. Its protein is CASSPGTANEQFF.

The rearrangement joins TRBV11-3 to TRBJ2-3; 8 positions match TRBD2. Germline CDR1 SGHNT, CDR2 YENEEA. The CDR3 length is 14 residues. The junction had 7 bases not matched to a gene; V was cut back by 5 bases and J by 6 bases. CDR3 residues: CASSPGTRSDTQYF. The CDR3 DNA sequence: TGTGCCAGCAGCCCCGGGACTAGATCGGATACGCAGTATTTT.